This TCR beta chain was identified during a study of shared clonotypes between healthy human individuals (dated by TCRdb to the early 2020s). Regarding the research as a whole: Two women and a few men aged 18 to 49 years were included in the cohort. For each donor, CD4 naive and CD4 memory were each given three plates, CD8 naive was given two plates, and CD8 memory was given one plate. To increase sequencing depth and limit assay-specific biases, different laboratories used diverse techniques to prepare libraries and sequence TCR repertoires. The study deeply sequenced blood TCR repertoires of five healthy adults to estimate repertoire size and the extent of clonotype sharing between individuals. Each donor's leukapheresis produced roughly between about 0.9 and 9.5 billion PBMCs.

Using the deep immunoSEQ assay, TCR CDR3 regions were amplified from genomic DNA by multiplex PCR. Extracted genomic DNA from each cell subset was distributed evenly across all wells of several immunoSEQ 96-well plates, and each plate was treated as a replicate. For sorted subsets, each replicate PCR was loaded with 150 to 250 ng genomic DNA, equivalent to 30,000 to 35,000 T cell genomes. Purified libraries were quantified with a Qubit 3.0 fluorometer, sized on a Bioanalyzer 2100, and re-quantified with the KAPA Library Quantification kit. A separate single-read 150-cycle Illumina NextSeq 550 flow cell was used to sequence each immunoSEQ 96-well plate. The original pipeline was this. Because only junctional sequences without quality scores were contained in the immunoSEQ output, filtering matching that applied to full-length reads could not be performed. To assign V/J genes and CDR3, sequences were annotated against IMGT germline references using PyIR, a Python wrapper for IgBLAST v1.9. Reads were removed for weak V/J assignments (E-value above 1e-6), missing CDR3, stop codons, out-of-frame junctions, or ambiguous translated residues. V3J clonotypes were defined as sequences sharing an identical inferred V gene, J gene, and CDR3 amino acid sequence. To compute the percentage overlap between repertoires, the number of shared unique clonotypes was divided by the size of the smaller repertoire. Repertoire richness was assessed with RTK rarefaction, the Chao1 estimator, and Recon v2.1 estimates of unobserved clonotypes. For all TCRbeta clonotypes obtained by the gDNA method from a few donors, generation probabilities were computed with OLGA. Held by TCRdb, this immuneACCESS table contains in-frame sequences only and omits some clones. Under half of the omission traces to an unresolved V gene where checked; the cause of the rest is unknown. Clonal size and the V and J genes are those of that table, whereas D and trimming came from the DNA. The sample table holds about 650,000 clones, of which around 95% were seen once. The top ten constitute roughly 0.1% of the sample.

On this clone: This receptor's antigen is unknown. The input lacks base qualities; no much larger clone sits a single base away.

CDR1 and CDR2 are read off the germline V gene (reference sequence) as WNHNN and SYGVQD. The CDR3 runs 17 amino acids, cysteine and phenylalanine included. The only DNA kept is the CDR3, 51 bases in frame from the first base. V loses 8 bases, J loses 2 bases, and the germline ends lie 23 bases apart. Overall study results and their limits: Sampling was restricted to blood, and TCR repertoires in tissue are likely to differ from TCR repertoires in blood. Sharing across a few donors was observed for around 5% of naive CD4, over 3% of naive CD8, 2% to 2.5% of memory CD4, and around 0.44% of memory CD8 clonotypes. Pairwise subsampling indicated that sequencing depth was expected to affect the degree of clonotype sharing among donors. Larger estimated clonotype richness was generally found for naive subsets than for memory subsets. Compared with non-shared clonotypes, clonotypes shared by all four sorted-subset donors had higher generation probabilities. Because the study included a small number of donors, the genetic and exposure-history diversity represented was limited. Rarefaction of sorted-subset datasets indicated incomplete sequencing despite the large sequencing depth.

CD8 naive samples were obtained by positive selection for CCR7 among CD45RO-negative cells, yielding a CD45RA+CCR7+ population from which TemRA cells were excluded. The donors were healthy, HIV-negative adults who had no recently reported acute infections or vaccinations. Every donor was a Caucasian adult living in Nashville, Tennessee, USA. After blood collection by leukapheresis, PBMCs were isolated using Ficoll-Histopaque density gradient centrifugation and then cryopreserved in the vapor phase of liquid nitrogen. Analytical flow cytometry was used to check the purity and quantity of every magnetically sorted T cell population. Genomic DNA was isolated from each sorted fraction and quantified by UV absorbance on a Nanodrop 2000c.

This TCR came from a woman in her 30s in good health. Recombination linked TRBV10-1 to TRBJ2-3, and the D gene may be TRBD2, 8 bases matching. Sequencing was performed on naive CD8+ T cells sorted from blood. The sample's cell subset or site label, decoded: CD45RA+CCR7+. In nucleotides, the sequence is TGCGCCAGCTCAGGGGGACTAGAAGACGCACACACAGATACGCAGTATTTT. Translated, this is CASSGGLEDAHTDTQYF.